Below, 14 T cell receptor beta chains from the same sample are listed, as sequenced in a study of blood T cell repertoires in COVID-19. Only in-frame clones appear in the TCRdb table, and some are missing; sequencing was by immunoSEQ multiplex PCR. The data hold roughly 290,000 clones, with about 85% observed a single time. The material sequenced was peripheral blood. The source of these receptors is a human donor with COVID-19, enrolled during active disease. The donor label of this sample is uncertain.

This chain connects TRBV28 to TRBJ1-2; a possible D gene is TRBD1 (6 bases). CDR1 and CDR2 (germline): MDHEN, SYDVKM. The CDR3 is made up of 13 amino acids. Trimming pared 8 bases from V and 8 bases from J, leaving 18 bases between. Written as DNA, the CDR3 is TGTGCCAGCTTGGCGGGGGCCGTCAGGGGCTACACCTTC. Protein sequence: CASLAGAVRGYTF.

The chain carries TRBV2 and TRBJ1-5; TRBD1 matches 11 bases. CDR1 is SNHLY, CDR2 FYNNEI, per germline. The trim removed 4 bases at V and 5 bases at J, leaving 4 bases unmatched. The CDR3 loop spans 15 amino acids. The CDR3: CASSADRGHHQPQHF. The CDR3 DNA is TGTGCCAGCAGTGCGGACAGGGGGCATCATCAGCCCCAGCATTTT.

This rearrangement joins TRBV5-4 to TRBJ2-1; 11 nucleotides agree with TRBD2. The CDR3 length is 15 residues. Germline-derived CDR1 and CDR2 are SGHNT and YYREEE (reference sequence). Unmatched junction bases numbered 3, after V lost 0 bases and J lost 7 bases. The CDR3 nucleotides are TGTGCCAGCAGCTTGGGACTAGCGGGACCGAATGAGCAGTTCTTC. It is translated as CASSLGLAGPNEQFF.

J is TRBJ2-2 and V is TRBV18; TRBD2 matches at 7 bases. The CDR3 loop spans 16 amino acids. Germline assignment: CDR1 KGHSH and CDR2 LQKENI. V gave up 3 bases and J gave up 7 bases; unmatched junction bases: 11. The DNA for the CDR3 is TGTGCCAGCTCACCTGGAGTAAGCGGGAATGGCGGGGAGCTGTTTTTT. Its protein product is CASSPGVSGNGGELFF.

This sequence joins TRBV19 and TRBJ1-4; the match to TRBD1 covers 11 bases. The junction had 16 bases not matched to a gene; V was cut back by 10 bases and J by 6 bases. The CDR3 runs 17 residues. Germline CDR1 reads LNHDA; CDR2 reads SQIVND (reference sequence). DNA for the CDR3: TGTGCCACCGGAGGCGGACAGGGGGCCGGGGCCTATGAAAAACTGTTTTTT. Protein product: CATGGGQGAGAYEKLFF.

V is TRBV27 and J is TRBJ1-2; 9 nucleotides match TRBD1. The CDR3 length is 13 residues. V lost 5 bases and J lost 8; bases outside the gene matches: 6. Looked up from germline, CDR1 is MNHEY and CDR2 is SMNVEV (reference sequence). The CDR3: CASSGDRVGGYTF. In nucleotides, the CDR3 is TGTGCCAGCAGTGGGGACAGGGTGGGCGGCTACACCTTC.

This clone was detected once. This chain joins TRBV5-1 and TRBJ2-1; maybe TRBD2 (6 bases). This CDR3 is 15 amino acids long. Germline V gives CDR1 SGHRS, CDR2 YFSETQ. Trimming stripped 2 bases from V and 4 bases from J, with 13 bases between. CDR3 in amino acids: CASSFDGSTYNEQFF. The CDR3 DNA sequence: TGCGCCAGCAGCTTCGACGGGAGCACTTACAATGAGCAGTTCTTC.

The gene calls are TRBV7-2 and TRBJ1-1; D remains unclear. The germline V gene has CDR1 SGHTA and CDR2 FQGNSA. The V and J ends lost 5 bases and 1 base respectively, with 8 bases between them. This CDR3 is built from 13 residues. This CDR3 reads CASSAGRNTEAFF. The CDR3 coding sequence is TGTGCCAGCAGCGCGGGGAGGAACACTGAAGCTTTCTTT.

CDR3: CASSSPRGVGSPLHF. DNA for the CDR3: TGTGCCAGCAGTTCCCCTCGGGGGGTGGGATCACCCCTCCACTTT. V is TRBV28 and J is TRBJ1-6; TRBD1 might be the D (5 bases). The CDR3 is 15 residues long. V was trimmed by 4 bases and J by 10 bases, leaving 17 bases between them. Germline V gene data show CDR1 as MDHEN and CDR2 as SYDVKM.

The chain joins TRBV7-2 to TRBJ2-7, with a possible D match to TRBD1 (6 bases). Per the germline V gene, CDR1 is SGHTA and CDR2 is FQGNSA. The V end lost 6 bases, the J end lost 7 bases, and 19 bases lay between the germline ends. CDR3 length: 14 residues. CDR3 nucleotide sequence: TGTGCCAGCAGTTCGTCACAGGGCTTCGGGGAGCAGTACTTC. This gives the protein CASSSSQGFGEQYF.

The chain is built from TRBV30 and TRBJ2-5; 14 bases fit TRBD2. Trimming removed 4 bases from V and 4 bases from J; junction bases left unmatched: 5. The CDR3 covers 15 residues. Per the germline V gene, CDR1 is GTSNPN and CDR2 is SVGIG (reference sequence). This CDR3 reads CAWKGLAGERETQYF. DNA of the CDR3: TGTGCCTGGAAGGGACTAGCGGGAGAACGAGAGACCCAGTACTTC. Drawing the rest from reference TRBV30 and TRBJ2-5, the complete variable domain is SQTIHQWPATLVQPVGSPLSLECTVEGTSNPNLYWYRQAAGRGLQLLFYSVGIGQISSEVPQNLSASRPQDRQFILSSKKLLLSDSGFYLCAWKGLAGERETQYFGPGTRLLVL.

This rearrangement joins TRBV19 to TRBJ2-7; 10 nucleotides match TRBD1. Germline V gene data show CDR1 as LNHDA and CDR2 as SQIVND (reference sequence). V was pared by 5 bases and J by 0 bases, with 4 bases of the junction left unmatched. This CDR3 spans 15 amino acids. The CDR3 loop is CASSGGQGISYEQYF. The CDR3, as DNA: TGTGCCAGTAGTGGGGGACAGGGGATCTCCTACGAGCAGTACTTC.

The V call is TRBV9, the J call TRBJ2-1; 9 positions agree with TRBD2. This CDR3 comprises 15 residues. J gave up 5 bases and V 0 bases, and 3 bases lay outside the gene matches. Germline CDR1 is SGDLS and CDR2 is YYNGEE. CDR3 DNA: TGTGCCAGCAGCGTAGAGGCTAGCGGGGACAATGAGCAGTTCTTC. Translated, it gives CASSVEASGDNEQFF.

The count of this clone is one. This sequence joins TRBV7-2 and TRBJ1-2, with 8 bases that match TRBD1. Trimming took 0 bases from V and 6 from J; bases not matched to a gene: 3. The CDR3 is made up of 14 amino acids. Per germline, CDR1 SGHTA and CDR2 FQGNSA. Written as DNA, the CDR3 is TGTGCCAGCAGCTTAGCCGACAGGGGACATGGCTACACCTTC. It encodes CASSLADRGHGYTF.